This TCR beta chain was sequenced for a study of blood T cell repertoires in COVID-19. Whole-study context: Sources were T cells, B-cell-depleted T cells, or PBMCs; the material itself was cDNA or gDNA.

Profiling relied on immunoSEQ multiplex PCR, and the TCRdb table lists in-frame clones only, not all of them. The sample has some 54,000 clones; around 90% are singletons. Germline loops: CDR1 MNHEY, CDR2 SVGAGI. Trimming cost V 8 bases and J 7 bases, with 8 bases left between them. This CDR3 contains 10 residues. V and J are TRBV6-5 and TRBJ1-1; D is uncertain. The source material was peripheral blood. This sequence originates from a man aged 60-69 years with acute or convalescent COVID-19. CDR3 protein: CASRGSEAFF. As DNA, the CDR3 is TGTGCCAGCCGGGGTAGTGAAGCTTTCTTT.